These T cell receptor beta chains were read from a single sample in a study of post-analysis software for immune sequencing data. One entry per CDR3 protein, called by TCRdb with MiXCR from the PCR reads. The table has approximately 730,000 distinct CDR3 sequences, roughly 27% seen once. The sample comprised blood. Receptors were obtained from a girl aged 10-17 years with multiple sclerosis. Each CDR3 is given with its conserved first and last residue. Each record gives: V gene, J gene, CDR3 protein.

>TRBV28|TRBJ1-2
CASRTGGYGYTF
>TRBV7-2|TRBJ2-3
CATGQGRRDTQYF
>TRBV20-1|TRBJ2-7
CSARDLSKSYEQYF
>TRBV20-1|TRBJ2-3
CSASHTMDTDTQYF
>TRBV7-9|TRBJ1-1
CASSLKAAETEAFF
>TRBV24-1|TRBJ2-1
CATSERTGKGNEQFF
>TRBV20-1|TRBJ2-5
CSAATGGRETQYF
>TRBV20-1|TRBJ2-3
CSRAGPDTQYF
>TRBV20-1|TRBJ2-2
CSARDGLAGDTGELFF
>TRBV20-1|TRBJ1-1
CSAPPPGANTEAFF
>TRBV12-3/TRBV12-4|TRBJ1-5
CASRPGQFNQPQHF
>TRBV10-3|TRBJ1-2
CATGTASYGYTF
>TRBV5-1|TRBJ2-2
CASSPNSPGNTGELFF
>TRBV27|TRBJ1-4
CASTSRGMIDEKLFF
>TRBV5-1|TRBJ1-2
CASDARPGGHGYTF
>TRBV29-1|TRBJ2-1
CSVPSGGHNEQFF
>TRBV6-5|TRBJ1-5
CASSYGGGHSNQPQHF
>TRBV10-2|TRBJ2-3
CASIETSANTDTQYF
>TRBV20-1|TRBJ1-2
CSARDPGRNGYTF
>TRBV20-1|TRBJ1-4
CSARDPGANEKLFF
>TRBV2|TRBJ1-5
CASRPTNQPQHF
>TRBV29-1|TRBJ2-1
CSVPWGAYNEQFF
>TRBV5-1|TRBJ2-1
CASSPDSGIVFSYNEQFF
>TRBV7-6|TRBJ2-2
CASSTPRITGELFF